Following are 20 T cell receptor beta chains from one sample sequenced in a study of OX40 agonist ivuxolimab in advanced cancers. Only in-frame clones appear in the TCRdb table, and some are missing; sequencing was by immunoSEQ multiplex PCR. The sample holds roughly 79,000 clones; 85% are singletons and the top ten take roughly 17%. Sequenced material: CD4+ or CD8+ T cells sorted from blood, taken in a trial of the OX40 agonist ivuxolimab. The receptors come from an adult with an advanced solid tumor such as melanoma, head and neck, liver or kidney cancer.

This chain connects TRBV28 to TRBJ2-1; D gene ambiguous. The CDR3 sequence is 10 residues long. Trimming stripped 5 bases from V and 6 bases from J, with 2 bases between. CDR1 and CDR2 from the germline V gene are MDHEN and SYDVKM. The CDR3 loop is CASSLNEQFF. CDR3 nucleotide sequence: TGTGCCAGCAGTCTCAATGAGCAGTTCTTC. The variable domain in full, with the rest retrieved from reference TRBV28 and TRBJ2-1, is DVKVTQSSRYLVKRTGEKVFLECVQDMDHENMFWYRQDPGLGLRLIYFSYDVKMKEKGDIPEGYSVSREKKERFSLILESASTNQTSMYLCASSLNEQFFGPGTRLTVL.

The sample holds one count of this clone. The genes are TRBV10-3 and TRBJ1-2; TRBD1 agrees at 7 bases. This CDR3 is built from 13 residues. Germline values: CDR1 ENHRY, CDR2 SYGVKD. V lost 6 bases and J lost 8; bases outside the gene matches: 9. In DNA form, the CDR3 reads TGTGCCATCAGCTCCCGGGACAGCAGGGGCTACACCTTC. Its translation: CAISSRDSRGYTF.

In regard to this clone: At one end, the junction sequence differs from germline, possibly due to a read error. The chain employs TRBV7-9 and TRBJ2-7; 11 bases match TRBD2. Germline V CDR1 and CDR2: SEHNR, FQNEAQ (reference sequence). The CDR3 has 18 amino acids. CDR3 region: CASSQGYRGPSGRSEQYF. In nucleotides, the CDR3 is TGCGCCAGCAGCCAAGGATATAGGGGGCCTAGCGGGAGGTCCGAGCAGTACTTC.

This CDR3 is CASSSNSWGVMNTEAFF. In DNA, the CDR3 is TGTGCCAGCAGCTCTAACAGCTGGGGGGTTATGAACACTGAAGCTTTCTTT. The chain links TRBV11-1 to TRBJ1-1; TRBD1 is a possible D gene (5 bases). Germline CDR1 reads SGHAT; CDR2 reads FQDESV (reference sequence). This CDR3 region has 17 residues. The V end lost 4 bases, the J end lost 0 bases, and 18 bases lay between the germline ends.

The chain employs TRBV10-3 and TRBJ2-5; 13 bases agree with TRBD2. The CDR3 is made up of 18 amino acids. V trimming: 5 bases; J trimming: 2 bases; junction bases outside the gene matches: 11. Germline V lookup: CDR1 ENHRY, CDR2 SYGVKD. The CDR3 DNA reads TGTGCCATCAGTCTGACGGGACCGGGACTAGCGGGGCAAGAGACCCAGTACTTC. As protein: CAISLTGPGLAGQETQYF.

The rearrangement joins TRBV9 to TRBJ2-7, with 9 positions matching TRBD2. This CDR3 contains 16 residues. Per the germline V gene, CDR1 is SGDLS and CDR2 is YYNGEE. The trim removed 0 bases at V and 5 bases at J, leaving 9 bases unmatched. The CDR3 DNA reads as TGTGCCAGCAGCGTAGAACTTGCGGGAGGGCCCCACGAGCAGTACTTC. Its protein product is CASSVELAGGPHEQYF.

The chain carries TRBV28 and TRBJ2-5; TRBD2 is a possible D gene (6 bases). The J call may be wrong; the DNA end is better matched by TRBJ2-7. Germline values: CDR1 MDHEN, CDR2 SYDVKM. The CDR3 runs 14 residues. CDR3 nucleotide sequence: TGTGCCAGCAGTTTGGCGGGAAGCTTCTACGAGCAGTACTTC. This translates into CASSLAGSFYEQYF.

This chain connects TRBV6-1 to TRBJ1-5; 11 bases match TRBD1. Looked up from germline, CDR1 is MNHNS and CDR2 is SASEGT. The CDR3 covers 18 residues. Trimming took 2 bases from V and 3 from J; bases not matched to a gene: 9. The CDR3 sequence: CASSEWTGGIWVNQPQHF. The CDR3, as DNA: TGTGCCAGCAGTGAATGGACAGGGGGCATATGGGTCAATCAGCCCCAGCATTTT.

The chain recombines TRBV28 with TRBJ1-1, with D perhaps matching TRBD1 (5 bases). Germline V gene lookup returns CDR1 MDHEN and CDR2 SYDVKM. V lost 2 bases, J lost 1 base, and 11 bases lay in between. The length of the CDR3 is 15 residues. The CDR3 loop is CASSLPGGENTEAFF. The CDR3 DNA follows: TGTGCCAGCAGTTTACCGGGGGGGGAGAACACTGAAGCTTTCTTT.

This chain joins TRBV5-6 and TRBJ1-2; unclear D gene. CDR1 is SGHDT, CDR2 YYEEEE, per germline. V gave up 1 base and J gave up 8 bases, with 6 bases separating them. The CDR3 is 11 amino acids. The CDR3 DNA reads as TGTGCCAGCAGCTTGCGGCAGGGCTACACCTTC. Translated, it gives CASSLRQGYTF. The variable domain in full, completed from reference TRBV5-6 and TRBJ1-2, reads DAGVTQSPTHLIKTRGQQVTLRCSPKSGHDTVSWYQQALGQGPQFIFQYYEEEERQRGNFPDRFSGHQFPNYSSELNVNALLLGDSALYLCASSLRQGYTFGSGTRLTVV.

This clone was recorded once. The V call is TRBV5-5, the J call TRBJ2-3; D gene uncertain. The V end lost 7 bases, the J end lost 1 base, and 16 bases lay between the germline ends. The CDR3 runs to 15 residues. Germline V gene lookup returns CDR1 SGHKS and CDR2 YYEKEE (reference sequence). CDR3 sequence: CASGFRIGGTDTQYF. The CDR3 DNA is TGTGCCAGCGGATTTAGAATTGGTGGCACAGATACGCAGTATTTT.

The chain has TRBV9 and TRBJ2-2; 8 nucleotides agree with TRBD2. The germline V gene encodes CDR1 SGDLS and CDR2 YYNGEE. There are 17 residues in the CDR3. The V and J ends lost 2 bases and 1 base, in that order; junction bases with no gene match: 7. The DNA of the CDR3 is TGTGCCAGCAGCGTTGGTACTAGCGGTGTGAACACCGGGGAGCTGTTTTTT. It codes for CASSVGTSGVNTGELFF.

This clone has a single count. The chain employs TRBV19 and TRBJ2-3; D possibly corresponds to TRBD2 (5 bases). Trimming stripped 9 bases from V and 0 bases from J, with 7 bases between. Germline V gene lookup returns CDR1 LNHDA and CDR2 SQIVND (reference sequence). The CDR3 length is 12 residues. DNA for the CDR3: TGTGCCAGCAGCGGTAGCACAGATACGCAGTATTTT. This gives the protein CASSGSTDTQYF.

The rearrangement joins TRBV4-1 to TRBJ2-3; D is undetermined. The CDR3 sequence is 15 residues long. Germline V gives CDR1 MGHRA, CDR2 YSYEKL. The V gene lost 0 bases and the J gene lost 4 bases, with 11 bases spanning the gap. The CDR3 coding sequence is TGCGCCAGCAGCCAAGATCTGGGGAAGGCAGATACGCAGTATTTT. It yields the protein CASSQDLGKADTQYF.

This chain uses TRBV14 with TRBJ1-3; D is unclear. The CDR3 is 17 residues long. Trimming left V 6 bases short and J 0 bases short, with 18 bases between. Germline V lookup: CDR1 SGHDN, CDR2 FVKESK. The CDR3 reads CASSPGGPWSSGNTIYF. Written as DNA, the CDR3 is TGTGCCAGCAGTCCCGGTGGACCGTGGAGCTCTGGAAACACCATATATTTT. Drawing the rest from reference TRBV14 and TRBJ1-3, the complete variable domain is EAGVTQFPSHSVIEKGQTVTLRCDPISGHDNLYWYRRVMGKEIKFLLHFVKESKQDESGMPNNRFLAERTGGTYSTLKVQPAELEDSGVYFCASSPGGPWSSGNTIYFGEGSWLTVV.

The chain combines TRBV27 with TRBJ2-4, with 10 positions matching TRBD2. Germline CDR1 and CDR2: MNHEY and SMNVEV (reference sequence). The trim removed 6 bases at V and 8 bases at J, leaving 10 bases unmatched. CDR3 length equals 15 residues. Here the CDR3 reads CASRNIATSGHIQYF. CDR3 nucleotide sequence: TGTGCCAGCAGGAATATAGCGACTAGCGGGCACATTCAGTACTTC.

This chain connects TRBV21-1 to TRBJ2-7. TRBV21-1 corresponds to a pseudogene. The CDR3 length is 15 residues. The CDR3: CASRYLLHVLDEQYF. CDR3 nucleotides: TGTGCCAGCAGGTATCTGCTACACGTGTTAGACGAGCAGTACTTC.

The CDR3 here is CASTKKWGNEQFF. In DNA, the CDR3 is TGTGCCAGTACCAAGAAATGGGGAAATGAGCAGTTCTTC. The rearrangement joins TRBV19 to TRBJ2-1; D gene ambiguous. The CDR3 totals 13 residues. Germline V gene lookup returns CDR1 LNHDA and CDR2 SQIVND (reference sequence). V shed 7 bases and J shed 7 bases, with 14 bases lying between them.

The rearrangement links TRBV28 to TRBJ1-1, with TRBD1 matching over 12 bases. The CDR3 sequence is 15 residues long. Germline-derived CDR1 and CDR2 are MDHEN and SYDVKM. The V segment lost 3 bases and the J segment 11 bases; nucleotides outside the gene matches: 10. The CDR3 reads CASSLPGTGGASAFF. The CDR3 region has the DNA TGTGCCAGCAGTTTGCCCGGGACAGGGGGCGCATCGGCTTTCTTT.

This CDR3 reads CASSQKQGRGITEAFF. For the CDR3, the DNA is TGTGCCAGCAGCCAAAAACAGGGGCGGGGAATCACTGAAGCTTTCTTT. The rearrangement links TRBV5-8 to TRBJ1-1; TRBD1 aligns across 7 bases. CDR1 is SGHTS and CDR2 is YDEGEE in the germline V gene. This CDR3 region has 16 residues. The trim removed 4 bases at V and 4 bases at J, leaving 13 bases unmatched.